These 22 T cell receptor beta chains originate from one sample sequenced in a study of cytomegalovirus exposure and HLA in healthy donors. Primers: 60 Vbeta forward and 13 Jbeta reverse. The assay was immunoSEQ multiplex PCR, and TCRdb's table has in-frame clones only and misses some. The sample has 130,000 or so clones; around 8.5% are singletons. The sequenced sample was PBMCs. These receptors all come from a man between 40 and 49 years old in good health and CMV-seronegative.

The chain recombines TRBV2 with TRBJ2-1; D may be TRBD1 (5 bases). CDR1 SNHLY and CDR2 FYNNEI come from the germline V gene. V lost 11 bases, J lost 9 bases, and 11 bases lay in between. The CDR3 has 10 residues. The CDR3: CAQGEVEQFF. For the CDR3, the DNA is TGTGCCCAAGGGGAAGTTGAGCAGTTCTTC.

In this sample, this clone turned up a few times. The CDR3 loop is CASSLMAGVDNEQFF. Here the CDR3 DNA reads TGTGCCAGCAGCTTAATGGCGGGGGTCGACAATGAGCAGTTCTTC. The rearrangement uses TRBV7-8 and TRBJ2-1; TRBD2 aligns across 7 bases. In germline, CDR1 is SGHVS, CDR2 FQNEAQ. The CDR3 runs to 15 residues. V lost 2 bases to trimming and J lost 5 bases; unmatched junction nucleotides: 6.

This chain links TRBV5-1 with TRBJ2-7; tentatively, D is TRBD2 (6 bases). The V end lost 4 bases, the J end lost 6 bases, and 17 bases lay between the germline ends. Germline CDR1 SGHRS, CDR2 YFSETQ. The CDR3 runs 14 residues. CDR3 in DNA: TGCGCCAGCAGCCTGGACTACCCCGAGGGCGAGCAGTACTTC. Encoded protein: CASSLDYPEGEQYF.

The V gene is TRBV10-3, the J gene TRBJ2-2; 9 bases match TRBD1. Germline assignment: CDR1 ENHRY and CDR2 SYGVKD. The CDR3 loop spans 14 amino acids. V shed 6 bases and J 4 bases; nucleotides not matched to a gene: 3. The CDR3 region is CAISGTGSTGELFF. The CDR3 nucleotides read TGTGCCATCAGCGGGACAGGGTCCACCGGGGAGCTGTTTTTT.

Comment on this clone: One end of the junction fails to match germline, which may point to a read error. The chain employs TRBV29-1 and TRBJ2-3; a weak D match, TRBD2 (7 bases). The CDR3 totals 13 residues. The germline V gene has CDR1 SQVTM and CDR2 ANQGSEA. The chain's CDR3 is CSVSGGGTDTEYF. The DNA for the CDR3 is TGCAGCGTTTCGGGCGGGGGCACAGATACGGAGTATTTT.

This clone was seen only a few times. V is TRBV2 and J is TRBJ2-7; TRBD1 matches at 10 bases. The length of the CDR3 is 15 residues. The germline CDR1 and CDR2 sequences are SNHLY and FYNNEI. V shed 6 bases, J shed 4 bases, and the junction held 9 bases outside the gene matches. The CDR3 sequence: CASREGTGDLYEQYF. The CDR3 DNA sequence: TGTGCCAGCAGGGAGGGGACAGGGGACCTTTACGAGCAGTACTTC.

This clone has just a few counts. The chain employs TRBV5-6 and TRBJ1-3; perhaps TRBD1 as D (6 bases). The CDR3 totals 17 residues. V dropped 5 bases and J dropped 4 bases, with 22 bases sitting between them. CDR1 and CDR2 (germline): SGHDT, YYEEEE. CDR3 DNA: TGTGCCAGCAGTTTGTACGGTCCAGGGGCGCAGGGAAACACCATATATTTT. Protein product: CASSLYGPGAQGNTIYF.

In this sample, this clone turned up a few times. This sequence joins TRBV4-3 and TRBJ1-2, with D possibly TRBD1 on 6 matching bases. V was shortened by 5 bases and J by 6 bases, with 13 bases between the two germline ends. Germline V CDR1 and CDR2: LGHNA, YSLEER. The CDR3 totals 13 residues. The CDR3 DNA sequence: TGCGCCAGCAGCTTTTACAGGGCCCATGGCTACACCTTC. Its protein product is CASSFYRAHGYTF.

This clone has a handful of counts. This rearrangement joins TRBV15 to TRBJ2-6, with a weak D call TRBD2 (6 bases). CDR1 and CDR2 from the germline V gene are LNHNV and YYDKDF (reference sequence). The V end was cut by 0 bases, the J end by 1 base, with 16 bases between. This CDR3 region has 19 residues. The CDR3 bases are TGTGCCACCAGCAGAGATGCGGCGGGGTCAGCTTCTGGGGCCAACGTCCTGACTTTC. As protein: CATSRDAAGSASGANVLTF.

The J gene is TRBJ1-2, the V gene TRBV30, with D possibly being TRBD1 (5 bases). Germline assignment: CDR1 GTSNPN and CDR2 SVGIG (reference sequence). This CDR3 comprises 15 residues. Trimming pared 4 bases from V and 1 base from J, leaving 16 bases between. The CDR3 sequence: CAWNDGTGHNYGYTF. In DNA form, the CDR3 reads TGTGCCTGGAACGACGGAACAGGACATAACTATGGCTACACCTTC.

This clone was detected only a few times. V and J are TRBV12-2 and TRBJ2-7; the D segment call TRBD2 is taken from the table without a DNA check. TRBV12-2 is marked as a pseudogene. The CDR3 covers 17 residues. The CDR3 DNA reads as TGTGCAAGTCGCTTAGGGGGACTTCTCTCCGATTCCTACGAGCAGTACTTC. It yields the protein CASRLGGLLSDSYEQYF.

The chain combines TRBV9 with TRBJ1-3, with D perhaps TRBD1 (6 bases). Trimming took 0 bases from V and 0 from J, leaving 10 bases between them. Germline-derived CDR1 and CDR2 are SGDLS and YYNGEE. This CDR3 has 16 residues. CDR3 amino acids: CASSVEGQTSGNTIYF. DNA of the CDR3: TGTGCCAGCAGCGTAGAAGGACAGACCTCTGGAAACACCATATATTTT.

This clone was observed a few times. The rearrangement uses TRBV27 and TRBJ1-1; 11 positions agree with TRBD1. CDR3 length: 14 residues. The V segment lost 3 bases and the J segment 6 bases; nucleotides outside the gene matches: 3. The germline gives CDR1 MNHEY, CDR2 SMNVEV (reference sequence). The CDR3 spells CASSFGQGAAEAFF. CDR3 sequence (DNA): TGTGCCAGCAGTTTCGGACAGGGGGCGGCTGAAGCTTTCTTT.

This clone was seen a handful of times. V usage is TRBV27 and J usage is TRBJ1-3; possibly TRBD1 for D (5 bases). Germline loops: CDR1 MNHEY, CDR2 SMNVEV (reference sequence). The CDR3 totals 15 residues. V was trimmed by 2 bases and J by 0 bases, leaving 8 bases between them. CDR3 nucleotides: TGTGCCAGCAGTTTACGGGGGTTCTCTGGAAACACCATATATTTT. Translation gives CASSLRGFSGNTIYF.

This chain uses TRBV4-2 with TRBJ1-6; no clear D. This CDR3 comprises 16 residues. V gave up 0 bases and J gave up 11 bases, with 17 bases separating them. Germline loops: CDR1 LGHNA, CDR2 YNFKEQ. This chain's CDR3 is CASSQDSAEGFTPLHF. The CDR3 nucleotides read TGTGCCAGCAGCCAAGATAGCGCGGAGGGTTTCACACCCCTCCACTTT.

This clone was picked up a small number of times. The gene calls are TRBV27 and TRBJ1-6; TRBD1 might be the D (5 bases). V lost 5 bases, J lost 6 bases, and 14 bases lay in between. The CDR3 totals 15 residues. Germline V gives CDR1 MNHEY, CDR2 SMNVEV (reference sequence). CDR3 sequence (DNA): TGTGCCAGCAGTACCCGACAGTTGAGTAATTCACCCCTCCACTTT. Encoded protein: CASSTRQLSNSPLHF.

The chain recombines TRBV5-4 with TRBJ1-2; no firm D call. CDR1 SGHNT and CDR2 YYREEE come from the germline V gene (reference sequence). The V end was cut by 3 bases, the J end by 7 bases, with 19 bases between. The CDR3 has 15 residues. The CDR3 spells CASSSKGGGDGGYTF. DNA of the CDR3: TGTGCCAGCAGCTCAAAGGGCGGAGGAGATGGTGGCTACACCTTC. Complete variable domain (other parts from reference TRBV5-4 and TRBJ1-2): ETGVTQSPTHLIKTRGQQVTLRCSSQSGHNTVSWYQQALGQGPQFIFQYYREEENGRGNFPPRFSGLQFPNYSSELNVNALELDDSALYLCASSSKGGGDGGYTFGSGTRLTVV.

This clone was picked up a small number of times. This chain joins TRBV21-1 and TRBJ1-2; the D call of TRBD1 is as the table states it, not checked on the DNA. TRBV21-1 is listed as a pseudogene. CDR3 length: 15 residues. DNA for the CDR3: TGTGCCAGCAGGCAACAGGGAAGGGTAGACTATGGCTACACCTTC. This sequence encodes CASRQQGRVDYGYTF.

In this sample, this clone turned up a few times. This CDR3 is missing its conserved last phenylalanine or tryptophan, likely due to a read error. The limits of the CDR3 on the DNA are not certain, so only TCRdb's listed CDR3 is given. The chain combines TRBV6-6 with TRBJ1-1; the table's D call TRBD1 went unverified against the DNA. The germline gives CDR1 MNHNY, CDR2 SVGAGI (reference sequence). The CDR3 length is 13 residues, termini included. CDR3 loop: CASSYPGQGIPGL.

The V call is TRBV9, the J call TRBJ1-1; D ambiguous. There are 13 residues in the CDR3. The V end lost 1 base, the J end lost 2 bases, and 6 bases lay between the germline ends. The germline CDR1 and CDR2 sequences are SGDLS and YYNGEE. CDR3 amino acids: CASSVSPNTEAFF. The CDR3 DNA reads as TGTGCCAGCAGCGTATCCCCTAACACTGAAGCTTTCTTT.

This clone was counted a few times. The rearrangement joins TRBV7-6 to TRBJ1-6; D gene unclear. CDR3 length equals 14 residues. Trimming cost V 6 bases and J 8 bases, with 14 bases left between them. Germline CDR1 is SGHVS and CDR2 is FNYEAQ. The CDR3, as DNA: TGTGCCAGCAGGAGCTGGGAGGCGGATTCACCCCTCCACTTT. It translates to CASRSWEADSPLHF. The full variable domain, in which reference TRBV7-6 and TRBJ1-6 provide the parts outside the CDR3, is GAGVSQSPRYKVTKRGQDVALRCDPISGHVSLYWYRQALGQGPEFLTYFNYEAQQDKSGLPNDRFSAERPEGSISTLTIQRTEQRDSAMYRCASRSWEADSPLHFGNGTRLTVT.

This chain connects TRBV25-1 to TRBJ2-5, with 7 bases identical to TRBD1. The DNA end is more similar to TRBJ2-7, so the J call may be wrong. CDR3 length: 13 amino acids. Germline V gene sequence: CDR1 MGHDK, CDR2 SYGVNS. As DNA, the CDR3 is TGTGCCAGCAGCGCGGACAGGTTCTACGAGCAGTACTTC. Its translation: CASSADRFYEQYF.